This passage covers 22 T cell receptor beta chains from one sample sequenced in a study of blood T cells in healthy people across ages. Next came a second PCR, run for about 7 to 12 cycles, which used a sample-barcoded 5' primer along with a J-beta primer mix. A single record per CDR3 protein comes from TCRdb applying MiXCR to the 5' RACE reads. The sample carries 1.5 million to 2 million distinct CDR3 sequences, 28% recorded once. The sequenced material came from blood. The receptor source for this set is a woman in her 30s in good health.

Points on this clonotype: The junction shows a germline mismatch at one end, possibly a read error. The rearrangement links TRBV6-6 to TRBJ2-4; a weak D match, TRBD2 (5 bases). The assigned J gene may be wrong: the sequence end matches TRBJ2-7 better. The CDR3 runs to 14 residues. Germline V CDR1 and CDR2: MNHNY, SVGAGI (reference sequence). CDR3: CASGEQLGSSEQYF. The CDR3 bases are TGTGCCAGCGGCGAGCAACTAGGTTCCTCCGAGCAGTACTTC.

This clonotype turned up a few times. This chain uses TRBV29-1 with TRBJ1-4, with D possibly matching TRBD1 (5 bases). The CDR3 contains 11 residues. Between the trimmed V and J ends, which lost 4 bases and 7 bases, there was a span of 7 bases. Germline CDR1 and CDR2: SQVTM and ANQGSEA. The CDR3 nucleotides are TGCAGCGTTGGGGGGACTGAAAAACTGTTTTTT. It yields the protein CSVGGTEKLFF.

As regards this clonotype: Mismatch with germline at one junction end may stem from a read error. CDR3 region: CATSIGEEQPQHF. The CDR3 DNA reads TGTGCCACCAGTATTGGGGAGGAACAGCCCCAGCATTTT. This sequence joins TRBV10-3 and TRBJ1-5, with D unresolved. Germline CDR1 and CDR2: ENHRY and SYGVKD. This CDR3 is built from 13 residues.

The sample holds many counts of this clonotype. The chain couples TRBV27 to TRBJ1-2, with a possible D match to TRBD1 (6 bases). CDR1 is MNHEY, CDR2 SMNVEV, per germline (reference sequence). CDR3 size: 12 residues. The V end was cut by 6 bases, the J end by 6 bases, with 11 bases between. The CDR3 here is CASRTGENGYTF. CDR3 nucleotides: TGTGCCAGCAGGACAGGAGAGAATGGCTACACCTTC.

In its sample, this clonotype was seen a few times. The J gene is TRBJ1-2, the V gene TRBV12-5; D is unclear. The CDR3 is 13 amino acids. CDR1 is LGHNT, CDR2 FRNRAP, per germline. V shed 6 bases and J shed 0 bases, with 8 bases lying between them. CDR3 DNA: TGTGCTAGTGGCTTGAGCTCTAACTATGGCTACACCTTC. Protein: CASGLSSNYGYTF.

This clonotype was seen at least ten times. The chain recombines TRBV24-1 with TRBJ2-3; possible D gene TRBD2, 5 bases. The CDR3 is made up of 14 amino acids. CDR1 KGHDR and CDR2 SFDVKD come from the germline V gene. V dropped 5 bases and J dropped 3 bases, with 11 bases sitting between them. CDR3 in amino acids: CATSAERPTDTQYF. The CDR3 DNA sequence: TGTGCCACCAGTGCGGAGCGGCCAACAGATACGCAGTATTTT.

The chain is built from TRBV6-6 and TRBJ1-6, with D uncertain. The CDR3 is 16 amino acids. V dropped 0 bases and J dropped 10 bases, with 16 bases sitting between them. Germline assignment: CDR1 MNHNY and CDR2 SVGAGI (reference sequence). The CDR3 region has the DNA TGTGCCAGCAGTTACTCGGGCGAGGGCAGGAGCTCACCCCTCCACTTT. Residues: CASSYSGEGRSSPLHF.

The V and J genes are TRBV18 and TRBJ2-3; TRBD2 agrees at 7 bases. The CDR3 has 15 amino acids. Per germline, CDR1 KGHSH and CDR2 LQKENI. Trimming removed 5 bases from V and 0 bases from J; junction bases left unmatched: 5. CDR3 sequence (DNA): TGTGCCAGCTCATCACTAGCGCAAAGCACAGATACGCAGTATTTT. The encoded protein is CASSSLAQSTDTQYF.

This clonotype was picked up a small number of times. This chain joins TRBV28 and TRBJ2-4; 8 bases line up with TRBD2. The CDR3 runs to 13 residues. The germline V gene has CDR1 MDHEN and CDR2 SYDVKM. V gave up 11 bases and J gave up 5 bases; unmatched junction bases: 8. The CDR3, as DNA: TGTGCCGGCTGCGCGGGGGGACAAAACATTCAGTACTTC. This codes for CAGCAGGQNIQYF.

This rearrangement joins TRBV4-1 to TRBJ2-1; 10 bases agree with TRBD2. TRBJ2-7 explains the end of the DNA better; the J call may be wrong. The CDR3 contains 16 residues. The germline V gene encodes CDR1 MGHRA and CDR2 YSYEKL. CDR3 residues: CASSQTAAGGYNEQYF. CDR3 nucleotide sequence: TGCGCCAGCAGCCAAACCGCAGCGGGGGGGTACAATGAGCAGTACTTC.

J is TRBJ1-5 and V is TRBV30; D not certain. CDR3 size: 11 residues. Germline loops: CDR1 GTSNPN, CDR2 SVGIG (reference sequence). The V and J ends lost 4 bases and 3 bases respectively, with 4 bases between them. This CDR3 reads CAWIYNQPQHF. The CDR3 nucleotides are TGTGCCTGGATTTACAATCAGCCCCAGCATTTT.

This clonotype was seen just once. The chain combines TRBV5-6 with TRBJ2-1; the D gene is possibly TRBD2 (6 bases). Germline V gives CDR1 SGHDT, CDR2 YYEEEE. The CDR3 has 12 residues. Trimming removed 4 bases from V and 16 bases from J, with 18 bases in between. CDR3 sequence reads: CASSRPGLIYFF. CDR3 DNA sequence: TGTGCCAGCAGCAGACCGGGACTGATCTATTTCTTC.

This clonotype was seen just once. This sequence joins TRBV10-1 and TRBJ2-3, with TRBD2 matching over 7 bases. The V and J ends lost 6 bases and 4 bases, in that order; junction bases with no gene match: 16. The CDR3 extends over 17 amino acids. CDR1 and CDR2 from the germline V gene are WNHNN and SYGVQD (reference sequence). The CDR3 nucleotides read TGCGCCAGCAGCACCGGGACCCGGACTAGGCCAGCAGATACGCAGTATTTT. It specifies CASSTGTRTRPADTQYF.

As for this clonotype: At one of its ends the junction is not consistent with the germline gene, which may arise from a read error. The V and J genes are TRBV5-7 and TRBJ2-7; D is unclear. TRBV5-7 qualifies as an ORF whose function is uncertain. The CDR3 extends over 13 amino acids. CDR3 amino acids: CASSAGQRYEQHF. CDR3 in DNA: TGTGCCAGCAGCGCTGGTCAGCGTTACGAGCAGCACTTC.

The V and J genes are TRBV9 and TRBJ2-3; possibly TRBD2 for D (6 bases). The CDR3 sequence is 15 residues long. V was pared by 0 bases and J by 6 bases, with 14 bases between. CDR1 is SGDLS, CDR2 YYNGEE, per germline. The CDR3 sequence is CASSVVGLLTDTQYF. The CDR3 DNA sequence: TGTGCCAGCAGCGTAGTGGGACTTCTTACTGATACGCAGTATTTT. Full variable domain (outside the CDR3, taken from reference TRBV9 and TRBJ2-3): DSGVTQTPKHLITATGQRVTLRCSPRSGDLSVYWYQQSLDQGLQFLIQYYNGEERAKGNILERFSAQQFPDLHSELNLSSLELGDSALYFCASSVVGLLTDTQYFGPGTRLTVL.

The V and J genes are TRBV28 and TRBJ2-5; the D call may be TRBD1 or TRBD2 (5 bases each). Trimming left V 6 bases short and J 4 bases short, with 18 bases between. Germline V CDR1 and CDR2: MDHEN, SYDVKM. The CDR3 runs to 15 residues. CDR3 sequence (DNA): TGTGCCAGCAGGCCCACCGGGACCGGTCTAGAGACCCAGTACTTC. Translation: CASRPTGTGLETQYF.

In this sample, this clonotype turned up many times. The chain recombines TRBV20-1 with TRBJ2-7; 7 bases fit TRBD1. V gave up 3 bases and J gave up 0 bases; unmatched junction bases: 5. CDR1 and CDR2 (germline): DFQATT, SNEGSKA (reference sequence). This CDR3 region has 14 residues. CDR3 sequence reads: CSARGTASSYEQYF. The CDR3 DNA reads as TGCAGTGCTAGGGGGACAGCGAGCTCCTACGAGCAGTACTTC.

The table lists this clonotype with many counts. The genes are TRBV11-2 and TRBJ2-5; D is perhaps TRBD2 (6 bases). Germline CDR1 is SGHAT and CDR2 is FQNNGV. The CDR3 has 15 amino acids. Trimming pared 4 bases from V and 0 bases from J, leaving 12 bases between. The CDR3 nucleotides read TGTGCCAGCAGCTCCCTCGGGGGAAACCAAGAGACCCAGTACTTC. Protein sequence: CASSSLGGNQETQYF.

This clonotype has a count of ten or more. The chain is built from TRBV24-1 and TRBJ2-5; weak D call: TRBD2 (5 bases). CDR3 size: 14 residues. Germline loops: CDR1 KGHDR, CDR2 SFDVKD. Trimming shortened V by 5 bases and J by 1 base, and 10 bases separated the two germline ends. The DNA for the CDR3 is TGTGCCACCAGTGGAGGGTTTGGCCAAGAGACCCAGTACTTC. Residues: CATSGGFGQETQYF.

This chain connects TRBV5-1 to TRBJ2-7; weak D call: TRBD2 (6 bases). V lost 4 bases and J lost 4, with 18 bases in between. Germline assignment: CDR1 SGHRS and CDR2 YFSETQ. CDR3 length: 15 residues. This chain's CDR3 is CASSPGGTGEYEQYF. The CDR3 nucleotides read TGCGCCAGCAGCCCCGGGGGTACGGGCGAATACGAGCAGTACTTC.

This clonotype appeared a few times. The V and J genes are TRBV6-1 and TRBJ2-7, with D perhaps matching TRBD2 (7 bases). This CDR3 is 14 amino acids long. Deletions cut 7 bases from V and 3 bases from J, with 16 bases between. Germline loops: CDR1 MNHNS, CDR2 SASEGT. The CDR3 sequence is CASMYGGQYYEQYF. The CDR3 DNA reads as TGTGCCAGCATGTACGGGGGGCAATACTACGAGCAGTACTTC.

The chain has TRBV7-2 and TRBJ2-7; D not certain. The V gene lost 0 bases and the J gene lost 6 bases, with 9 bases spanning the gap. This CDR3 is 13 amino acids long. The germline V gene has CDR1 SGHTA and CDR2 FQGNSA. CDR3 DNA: TGTGCCAGCAGCTTAGCGAAGTTACGCGAGCAGTACTTC. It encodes CASSLAKLREQYF.